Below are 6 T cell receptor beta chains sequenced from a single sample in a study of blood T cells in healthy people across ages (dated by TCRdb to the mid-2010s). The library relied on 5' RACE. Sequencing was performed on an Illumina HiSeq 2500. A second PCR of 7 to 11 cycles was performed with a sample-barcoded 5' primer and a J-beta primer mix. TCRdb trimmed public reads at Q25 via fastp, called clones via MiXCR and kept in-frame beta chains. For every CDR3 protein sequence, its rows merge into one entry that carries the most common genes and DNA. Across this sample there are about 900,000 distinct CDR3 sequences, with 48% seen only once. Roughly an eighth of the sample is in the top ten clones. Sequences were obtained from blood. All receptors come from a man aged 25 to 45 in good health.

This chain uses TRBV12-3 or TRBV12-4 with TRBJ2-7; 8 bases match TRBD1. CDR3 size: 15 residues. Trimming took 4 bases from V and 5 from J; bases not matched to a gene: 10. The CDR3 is CASSSVGQVIDEQYF. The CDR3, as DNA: TGTGCCAGCAGTTCGGTGGGACAGGTGATCGACGAGCAGTACTTC.

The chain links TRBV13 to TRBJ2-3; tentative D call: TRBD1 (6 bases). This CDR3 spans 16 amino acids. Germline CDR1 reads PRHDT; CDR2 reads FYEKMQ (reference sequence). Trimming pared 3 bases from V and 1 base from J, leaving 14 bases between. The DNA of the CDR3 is TGTGCCAGCAGCTTGAGAGGGGGTGTTGGCACAGATACGCAGTATTTT. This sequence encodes CASSLRGGVGTDTQYF.

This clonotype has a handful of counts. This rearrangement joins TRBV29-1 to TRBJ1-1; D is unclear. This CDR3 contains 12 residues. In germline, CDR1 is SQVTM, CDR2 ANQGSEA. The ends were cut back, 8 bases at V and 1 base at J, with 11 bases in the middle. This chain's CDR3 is CSINNGNTEAFF. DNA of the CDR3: TGCAGCATTAACAACGGGAACACTGAAGCTTTCTTT.

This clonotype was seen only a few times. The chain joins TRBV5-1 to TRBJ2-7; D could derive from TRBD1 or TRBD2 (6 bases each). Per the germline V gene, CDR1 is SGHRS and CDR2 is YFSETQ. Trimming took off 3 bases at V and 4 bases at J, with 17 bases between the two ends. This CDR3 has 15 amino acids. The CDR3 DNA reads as TGCGCCAGCAGCTGGGTCCAGGGGACTTTATACGAGCAGTACTTC. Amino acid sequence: CASSWVQGTLYEQYF.

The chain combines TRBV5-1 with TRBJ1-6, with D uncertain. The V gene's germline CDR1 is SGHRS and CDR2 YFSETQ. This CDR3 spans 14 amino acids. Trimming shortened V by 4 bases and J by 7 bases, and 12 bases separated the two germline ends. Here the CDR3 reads CASSPDGSNSPLHF. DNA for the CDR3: TGCGCCAGCAGCCCGGACGGTTCAAATTCACCCCTCCACTTT.

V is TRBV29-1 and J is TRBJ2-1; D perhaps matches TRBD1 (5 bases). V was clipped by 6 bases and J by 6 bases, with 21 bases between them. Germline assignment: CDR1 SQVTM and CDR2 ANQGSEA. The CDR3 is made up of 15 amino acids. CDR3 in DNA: TGCAGCGTGGGAATACCAGGGTACGAAACCAATGAGCAGTTCTTC. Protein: CSVGIPGYETNEQFF.